These 12 T cell receptor beta chains were all obtained from the same sample, sequenced in a study of beta chain features in type 1 diabetes. The study reverse transcribed the entire isolated RNA, so it sequenced expressed TCRB transcripts. Clones were read by immunoSEQ multiplex PCR, and TCRdb kept only the in-frame ones, dropping some. The sample holds around 330,000 clones, 11% seen once. Sample: naive CD4+ T cells from blood. The origin of the receptors is a woman between 25 and 40 years old in good health.

CDR3 DNA sequence: TGTGCCAGCAGCTTAGGGTCAGGCCCTAACTATGGCTACACCTTC. This sequence encodes CASSLGSGPNYGYTF. The chain couples TRBV7-9 to TRBJ1-2; D not resolved. Germline V CDR1 and CDR2: SEHNR, FQNEAQ (reference sequence). The CDR3 loop spans 15 amino acids. Trimming shortened V by 1 base and J by 0 bases, and 9 bases separated the two germline ends. Looking up the rest from reference TRBV7-9 and TRBJ1-2 gives the full variable domain: DTGVSQNPRHKITKRGQNVTFRCDPISEHNRLYWYRQTLGQGPEFLTYFQNEAQLEKSRLLSDRFSAERPKGSFSTLEIQRTEQGDSAMYLCASSLGSGPNYGYTFGSGTRLTVV.

This clone was seen a few times. V and J are TRBV21-1 and TRBJ2-7; the tabulated D call, TRBD2, remains unverified against the DNA. TRBV21-1 is a pseudogene locus. This CDR3 has 15 residues. In DNA form, the CDR3 reads TGTGCCAGCAGCAAAGCGACTAGCGGACCCTACGAGCAGTACTTC. Its protein product is CASSKATSGPYEQYF.

In its sample, this clone was seen a few times. The chain is built from TRBV5-1 and TRBJ2-3; TRBD1 agrees at 9 bases. CDR1 is SGHRS and CDR2 is YFSETQ in the germline V gene. V shed 4 bases, J shed 3 bases, and the junction held 6 bases outside the gene matches. This CDR3 is 15 amino acids long. The DNA for the CDR3 is TGCGCCAGCAGCCAAGGGACAGGGAGTACAGATACGCAGTATTTT. This translates into CASSQGTGSTDTQYF.

Only one count was recorded for this clone. The chain couples TRBV6-1 to TRBJ1-1, with D perhaps matching TRBD1 (6 bases). Deletions cut 6 bases from V and 5 bases from J, with 16 bases between. CDR1 is MNHNS and CDR2 is SASEGT in the germline V gene. This CDR3 contains 14 residues. The CDR3 DNA reads as TGTGCCAGCAGCACACAGGGTTTTGGTACTGAAGCTTTCTTT. It translates to CASSTQGFGTEAFF.

The V and J genes are TRBV15 and TRBJ2-3, with 7 bases fitting TRBD1. This CDR3 region has 15 residues. The germline CDR1 and CDR2 sequences are LNHNV and YYDKDF (reference sequence). J lost 3 bases, V lost 3 bases, and 6 bases had no gene match. The CDR3 spells CATSSTGAGTDTQYF. CDR3 nucleotide sequence: TGTGCCACCAGCAGTACAGGGGCTGGTACAGATACGCAGTATTTT.

The CDR3 spells CSVEEIGQGNTEAFF. The CDR3 DNA is TGCAGCGTTGAAGAGATCGGACAGGGGAACACTGAAGCTTTCTTT. The V gene is TRBV29-1, the J gene TRBJ1-1, with 8 bases that match TRBD1. The CDR3 runs 15 residues. Germline V CDR1 and CDR2: SQVTM, ANQGSEA. V lost 0 bases, J lost 1 base, and 4 bases stayed unmatched.

V gene TRBV25-1 combines with J gene TRBJ1-1; possibly TRBD1 for D (5 bases). Germline V gene sequence: CDR1 MGHDK, CDR2 SYGVNS. This CDR3 is 14 amino acids long. V was cut by 3 bases and J by 3 bases, with 11 bases left in between. The CDR3 here is CASSDYPRDTEAFF. DNA for the CDR3: TGTGCCAGCAGTGATTACCCCAGGGACACTGAAGCTTTCTTT.

Only a few counts were recorded for this clone. V and J are TRBV7-3 and TRBJ2-7, with 8 positions matching TRBD2. The CDR3 extends over 14 amino acids. V was pared by 5 bases and J by 7 bases, with 10 bases of the junction left unmatched. Germline CDR1 SGHTA, CDR2 FQGTGA. The CDR3 protein is CASSISGTGREQYF. The CDR3 nucleotides read TGTGCCAGCAGCATTAGCGGGACGGGACGGGAGCAGTACTTC.

Ten or more counts support this clone. Other DNA sequences in this specimen translate into the identical CDR3. The rearrangement uses TRBV29-1 and TRBJ2-5; D possibly corresponds to TRBD2 (5 bases). Germline loops: CDR1 SQVTM, CDR2 ANQGSEA. This CDR3 contains 11 residues. With 4 bases removed from V and 3 bases from J, the gap between germline ends came to 6 bases. The CDR3, as DNA: TGCAGCGTTGCCGGGGAAGAGACCCAGTACTTC. This codes for CSVAGEETQYF. Looking up the rest from reference TRBV29-1 and TRBJ2-5 gives the full variable domain: SAVISQKPSRDICQRGTSLTIQCQVDSQVTMMFWYRQQPGQSLTLIATANQGSEATYESGFVIDKFPISRPNLTFSTLTVSNMSPEDSSIYLCSVAGEETQYFGPGTRLLVL.

This clone has just a few counts. The J gene is TRBJ2-7, the V gene TRBV11-2, with 8 bases aligning to TRBD1. The CDR3 extends over 15 amino acids. Germline V lookup: CDR1 SGHAT, CDR2 FQNNGV. V was pared by 0 bases and J by 2 bases, with 3 bases of the junction left unmatched. The CDR3 region has the DNA TGTGCCAGCAGCTTAGATTGGGACAGGCCCTACGAGCAGTACTTC. Its protein product is CASSLDWDRPYEQYF.

This clone was counted only a few times. The rearrangement joins TRBV29-1 to TRBJ2-5; 10 positions match TRBD2. The junction had 7 bases not matched to a gene; V was cut back by 7 bases and J by 5 bases. The CDR3 contains 13 residues. Per the germline V gene, CDR1 is SQVTM and CDR2 is ANQGSEA. CDR3 sequence reads: CSGRTSGRETQYF. In DNA, the CDR3 is TGCAGCGGGAGGACTAGCGGAAGGGAGACCCAGTACTTC.

The CDR3 is CASSLHDGMNTGELFF. In nucleotides, the CDR3 is TGTGCCAGCAGCCTCCACGACGGGATGAACACCGGGGAGCTGTTTTTT. The chain employs TRBV7-3 and TRBJ2-2, with D tentatively TRBD2 (5 bases). This CDR3 region has 16 residues. CDR1 SGHTA and CDR2 FQGTGA come from the germline V gene. With 5 bases removed from V and 1 base from J, the gap between germline ends came to 14 bases.